One and the same sample provided the 11 T cell receptor beta chains below, sequenced in a study of CD8+ T cells in alopecia areata. Noted treatment: oral pan-JAK inhibitor, 5-10 mg twice daily. Once RNA had been extracted, it was reverse transcribed into cDNA to act as the sequencing template. Some clones are missing from TCRdb's copy, which holds only in-frame ones; the method was immunoSEQ multiplex PCR. The sample consists of 100,000 to 150,000 clones, approximately 60% of them appearing once. The sample here was CD4+ T cells sorted from blood, taken at week 4, from a patient treated with tofacitinib. These receptors all stem from a human donor with alopecia areata.

About this clone itself: The sample holds other DNA sequences that translate to the same CDR3. The gene calls are TRBV18 and TRBJ1-1, with D perhaps matching TRBD1 (5 bases). The CDR3 is 13 residues long. CDR1 and CDR2 from the germline V gene are KGHSH and LQKENI. V shed 2 bases and J shed 1 base, with 5 bases lying between them. Written as DNA, the CDR3 is TGTGCCAGCTCACCAAGGGGGAACACTGAAGCTTTCTTT. This sequence encodes CASSPRGNTEAFF.

This clone appeared a few times. CDR3 in amino acids: CATSLSTNTDTQYF. The CDR3 region has the DNA TGTGCCACGAGCCTTAGTACAAACACAGATACGCAGTATTTT. This rearrangement joins TRBV2 to TRBJ2-3; D is unclear. Trimming pared 10 bases from V and 2 bases from J, leaving 16 bases between. CDR1 is SNHLY, CDR2 FYNNEI, per germline. The CDR3 contains 14 residues. Using reference TRBV2 and TRBJ2-3 for the parts outside the CDR3, the full variable domain is EPEVTQTPSHQVTQMGQEVILRCVPISNHLYFYWYRQILGQKVEFLVSFYNNEISEKSEIFDDQFSVERPDGSNFTLKIRSTKLEDSAMYFCATSLSTNTDTQYFGPGTRLTVL.

The chain joins TRBV2 to TRBJ1-2; possibly TRBD1 for D (5 bases). Per germline, CDR1 SNHLY and CDR2 FYNNEI. Between the trimmed V and J ends, which lost 7 bases and 2 bases, there was a span of 14 bases. The CDR3 loop spans 14 amino acids. CDR3 nucleotides: TGTGCCAGCATTTATAAAGGGGCCAACTATGGCTACACCTTC. Translation: CASIYKGANYGYTF.

The chain joins TRBV13 to TRBJ2-7; 7 positions match TRBD1. This CDR3 region has 15 residues. Germline V gives CDR1 PRHDT, CDR2 FYEKMQ (reference sequence). The trim removed 0 bases at V and 5 bases at J, leaving 7 bases unmatched. The CDR3 nucleotides read TGTGCCAGCAGCTTAGGGACAGGGTTAACCCACGAGCAGTACTTC. It yields the protein CASSLGTGLTHEQYF.

The chain links TRBV7-3 to TRBJ2-2, with 7 bases fitting TRBD2. The CDR3 spans 14 residues. The germline V gene encodes CDR1 SGHTA and CDR2 FQGTGA. V dropped 6 bases and J dropped 0; count of bases not matched to a gene: 1. The CDR3 here is CASRAGSNTGELFF. As DNA, the CDR3 is TGTGCCAGCAGAGCGGGGTCGAACACCGGGGAGCTGTTTTTT.

The chain recombines TRBV5-1 with TRBJ2-2, with D uncertain. The length of the CDR3 is 13 residues. Trimming took 0 bases from V and 4 from J, leaving 4 bases between them. CDR1 and CDR2 from the germline V gene are SGHRS and YFSETQ. CDR3 DNA sequence: TGCGCCAGCAGCTTGGGGAGCACCGGGGAGCTGTTTTTT. Amino acids: CASSLGSTGELFF.

The chain carries TRBV7-2 and TRBJ2-1; 10 bases line up with TRBD1. V was pared by 5 bases and J by 2 bases, with 6 bases of the junction left unmatched. The V gene's germline CDR1 is SGHTA and CDR2 FQGNSA. CDR3 size: 16 residues. The CDR3 coding sequence is TGTGCCAGCAGCCACCGACAGGGGGCTACCTACAATGAGCAGTTCTTC. Its protein is CASSHRQGATYNEQFF.

This chain connects TRBV28 to TRBJ1-4; D remains ambiguous. CDR3 length equals 12 residues. V was shortened by 7 bases and J by 8 bases, with 11 bases between the two germline ends. CDR1 and CDR2 (germline): MDHEN, SYDVKM. CDR3 sequence reads: CASIGVGEKLFF. The CDR3 nucleotides read TGTGCCAGCATTGGGGTTGGAGAAAAACTGTTTTTT.

The chain joins TRBV5-4 to TRBJ2-1; a weak D match, TRBD1 (6 bases). Germline lookup yields CDR1 SGHNT and CDR2 YYREEE (reference sequence). The CDR3 contains 13 residues. The ends were cut back, 6 bases at V and 12 bases at J, with 19 bases in the middle. CDR3 protein: CASTLTGDSRQFF. DNA of the CDR3: TGTGCCAGCACTCTGACAGGAGACTCGAGGCAGTTCTTC. The entire variable domain, with the rest obtained from reference TRBV5-4 and TRBJ2-1, is as follows: ETGVTQSPTHLIKTRGQQVTLRCSSQSGHNTVSWYQQALGQGPQFIFQYYREEENGRGNFPPRFSGLQFPNYSSELNVNALELDDSALYLCASTLTGDSRQFFGPGTRLTVL.

In its sample, this clone was seen once. The chain combines TRBV2 with TRBJ2-5; 7 bases align to TRBD2. V was pared by 3 bases and J by 5 bases, with 9 bases of the junction left unmatched. Per germline, CDR1 SNHLY and CDR2 FYNNEI. This CDR3 is built from 15 residues. The CDR3 DNA sequence: TGTGCCAGCAGTGATCGGAGCGGGAAGGTTGAGACCCAGTACTTC. The encoded protein is CASSDRSGKVETQYF.

The chain joins TRBV30 to TRBJ2-5; D is perhaps TRBD1 (6 bases). Germline CDR1 reads GTSNPN; CDR2 reads SVGIG (reference sequence). Deletions cut 4 bases from V and 3 bases from J, with 12 bases between. The CDR3 extends over 13 amino acids. The CDR3 here is CAWNRDMKETQYF. In DNA, the CDR3 is TGTGCCTGGAACAGGGATATGAAAGAGACCCAGTACTTC.